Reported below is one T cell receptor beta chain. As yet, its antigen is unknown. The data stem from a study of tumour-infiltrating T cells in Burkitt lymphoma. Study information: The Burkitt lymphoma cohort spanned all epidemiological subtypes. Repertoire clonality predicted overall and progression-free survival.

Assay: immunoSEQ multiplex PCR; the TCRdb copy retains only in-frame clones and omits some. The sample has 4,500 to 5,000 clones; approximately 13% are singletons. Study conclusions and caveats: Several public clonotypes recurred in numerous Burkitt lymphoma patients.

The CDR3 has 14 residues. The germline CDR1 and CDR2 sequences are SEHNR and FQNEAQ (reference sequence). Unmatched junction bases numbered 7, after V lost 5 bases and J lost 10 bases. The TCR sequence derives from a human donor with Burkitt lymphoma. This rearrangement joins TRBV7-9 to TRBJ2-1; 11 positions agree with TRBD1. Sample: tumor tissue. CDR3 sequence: CASSPRTGGKEQFF. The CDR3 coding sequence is TGTGCCAGCAGCCCCCGGACAGGGGGCAAGGAGCAGTTCTTC. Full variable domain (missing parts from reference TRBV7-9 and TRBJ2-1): DTGVSQNPRHKITKRGQNVTFRCDPISEHNRLYWYRQTLGQGPEFLTYFQNEAQLEKSRLLSDRFSAERPKGSFSTLEIQRTEQGDSAMYLCASSPRTGGKEQFFGPGTRLTVL.